A single T cell receptor (beta chain) is shown here with its context. CDR3 length: 15 amino acids. Per germline, CDR1 LNHDA and CDR2 SQIVND (reference sequence). The V segment lost 6 bases and the J segment 4 bases; nucleotides outside the gene matches: 9. The data belong to a study of T-cell memory formation after mild COVID-19. TCRdb called the 5' RACE reads again in MiXCR, with one record for every CDR3 protein. The sample yields about half a million distinct CDR3 sequences, approximately 18% seen once. The TCR comes from an adult woman who had mild COVID-19 (a few samples of this study predate the infection). Cell type and time point are not known. The sample was PBMCs or a T cell subset sorted from them (not recorded which). This chain connects TRBV19 to TRBJ1-1; TRBD1 matches 9 bases. The CDR3 region has the DNA TGTGCCAGTAGCCGAACAGGGGGCGCCAGCACTGAAGCTTTCTTT. It yields the protein CASSRTGGASTEAFF.